This passage covers 2 T cell receptor beta chains from one sample sequenced in a study of T cell responses to AZD1222 COVID-19 vaccine. Here immunoSEQ multiplex PCR was the method, and the copy in TCRdb shows in-frame clones only, minus some. This sample has about 130,000 clones, with 91% found just once. The sample in question was peripheral blood, obtained on day 0 of AZD1222 vaccination. Receptors originate from an adult in good health.

The chain links TRBV18 to TRBJ2-6; D remains unclear. CDR3 length equals 15 residues. The V end was cut by 2 bases, the J end by 2 bases, with 7 bases between. Per germline, CDR1 KGHSH and CDR2 LQKENI. For the CDR3, the DNA is TGTGCCAGCTCACCATCGAGGACTGGGGCCAACGTCCTGACTTTC. Its protein product is CASSPSRTGANVLTF.

The chain couples TRBV12-3 or TRBV12-4 to TRBJ1-2; TRBD1 is a possible D gene (5 bases). V was cut by 4 bases and J by 8 bases, with 14 bases left in between. The CDR3 is 13 residues long. The CDR3 sequence: CASSWGGSGGYTF. The CDR3 DNA reads TGTGCCAGCAGTTGGGGGGGATCGGGAGGCTACACCTTC.